This T cell receptor beta chain came from a study of cytomegalovirus exposure and HLA in healthy donors (dated by TCRdb to about 2017). Some background on the complete study: An earlier analysis of approximately 640 of the donors reported 250 to 300 Gb of sequence data and 120 million or so unique TCR beta sequences from about 179 million T cells. An early release that covered more than 550 HLA-typed donors contained about 300 gigabases of sequencing data and about 84 million unique TCR sequences. The genetic ancestry cluster associated with self-reported Caucasian donors included about 81% of the 350 to 500 genotyped donors. The study aimed to test whether cataloging public T cell receptors could reveal signatures of past pathogen exposure. Using immunosequencing, the study profiled T cell repertoires from about 650 subjects and related those repertoires to cytomegalovirus serostatus. In addition to the first cohort of approximately 650 subjects, a separate validation cohort of 100 to 150 different subjects was used. The study combined high-throughput TCR immunosequencing, statistical association of individual TCRs with disease status, and machine learning to predict cytomegalovirus infection status. A later analysis re-analyzed previously published TCR beta repertoires from 550 to 700 donors and added high-resolution HLA genotyping to study TCR occurrence patterns. Rather than using new phenotypic data, the later analysis identified candidate immune exposures from TCR beta sequences and from how often those sequences occurred across donors. An earlier analysis of approximately 640 of the donors applied high-throughput TCR beta sequencing to assess whether each TCR beta V gene segment acted as functional or pseudogenic. Donor age, sex, ethnicity and CMV serostatus were collected together with the repertoire data. A later genetic analysis used genome-wide SNP genotypes for about three fifths of the 666 donors, treating that subset as a discovery cohort. All discovery cohort repertoires had been generated using a single sequencing platform. Both class I and class II loci were covered by HLA typing, at four-digit resolution. Typing coverage differed by locus: A, B, C, DRB1 and DQB1 were typed in roughly 629-630 donors, DQA1 in 522, DPA1 in over 600, and DPB1 in approximately 450. Because of strong linkage in the cohort, five DR-DQ haplotypes were treated as single units for association and clustering. Among roughly 400 genotyped donors of the cohort, an average of around 250,000 unique TCR beta nucleotide sequences was sequenced per donor, of which approximately 19% were non-productive. The full study reports these points: At a false discovery rate of 0.05, a later analysis linked fewer than 20,000 TCR beta sequences to specific HLA alleles. For the cohort, immune exposure information was limited to CMV serostatus. The study listed approximately 160 TCR beta chains as associated with cytomegalovirus. A later genetic analysis associated a missense DCLRE1C variant with V-gene and J-gene trimming of TCR beta chains, and an independent cohort replicated the association. The presence/absence analyses assumed that sequencing depth was roughly uniform across donors, and that assumption may not be true. In vitro tests confirmed that a few of the cytomegalovirus-associated TCR beta chains recognize cytomegalovirus antigens. Several of the top co-occurrence clusters appeared to be linked to parvovirus B19, influenza, CMV and Epstein-Barr virus, according to a later analysis. A later genetic analysis reported fewer N-insertions in productive TCRs among donors in an Asian-associated ancestry cluster than the approximately 670-donor mean. Because some donors lacked HLA typing at each locus, the association tests relied only on the typed subset. In a later analysis, the rate of TCR association differed among HLA loci, with DRB1 alleles having the most associated TCRs and HLA-C alleles having the fewest. A cluster of highly shared sequence variants was judged likely to represent a technical artifact of the sequencing pipeline. The cohort was sequenced for TCR beta chains only, and without alpha or paired-chain data the features that could be detected were limited. Linkage disequilibrium might explain the correlated functional status among segregating V segments, but an unknown experimental factor could not be ruled out. A further reported finding was that TCR beta sequences accurately predicted the HLA-A and HLA-B alleles for most subjects in the first cohort. In a later analysis, most CMV-associated TCR beta chains were found to appear HLA-restricted, with HLA associations seemingly driven largely by CMV exposure. Most TCR sequences were seen in very few donors, while some public TCRs were found in many individuals. Because counts were too low, about 18 rarely observed V segments, including chromosome 9 orphons, were left out of the earlier analysis of approximately 500 of the donors. Some IMGT-functional V segments, including TRBV6-2 and TRBV6-3, could not be distinguished by the 87-base-pair reads and were therefore excluded. The classifier was reported to diagnose cytomegalovirus status with high specificity and sensitivity in both the original cohort and the validation cohort. It was suggested by the authors that the approach could potentially be generalized to other disease states and immunological phenotypes. An earlier analysis of approximately 600 of the donors showed that most TCR beta V segments appeared in productive rearrangements either about 90% or about 30% of the time, which broadly matched IMGT annotations. When HLA alleles, especially DR and DQ, strongly co-occurred, TCR associations were difficult to assign to individual alleles. Compared with equally common non-associated chains, HLA-associated TCR beta chains in a later analysis were more clonally expanded and had lower generation probabilities.

A remark on this clone: What this receptor recognizes is not known. Base-call qualities are not available, and no considerably larger clone is one nucleotide away.

Including the terminal cysteine and phenylalanine, the CDR3 comprises 10 residues. Only the CDR3 portion is preserved as DNA: 30 bases, with reading frame beginning at the first base. The germline V gene (reference sequence) specifies DFQATT as CDR1 and SNEGSKA as CDR2. Trimming costs V 6 bases and J 8 bases, and their ends lie 10 bases apart. In total, 600 or so healthy bone marrow donors made up the cohort. At the time of sampling, all cohort members were nominally healthy, though unrecorded immune exposures were likely present. The donor was CMV seropositive and was included in the group of 270 or so seropositive cohort members. Every donor gave a peripheral blood sample, and the peripheral blood mononuclear cells from that sample were used for TCR beta sequencing. The Qiagen DNeasy Blood Extraction Kit was used to extract genomic DNA from the blood cell samples. Libraries were built with the immunoSEQ multiplex PCR assay. For the multiplex PCR, a mixture combining 60 forward primers for TCR Vbeta segments and 13 reverse primers for TCR Jbeta segments was used. A multiplex PCR assay on genomic DNA amplified the CDR3 region of rearranged TCR beta genes. Amplified TCR beta libraries were sequenced as 87-base-pair reads on the Illumina HiSeq System. The authors processed their data as follows. In a later analysis, some 80 million unique TCR beta chains were counted across the 650 to 750 repertoires, and roughly 10 million of these chains were shared by at least two donors. A nearest-neighbor algorithm error-corrected the raw reads and collapsed the reads into unique sequences, merging closely related sequences to remove PCR and sequencing errors. CDR3 sequences were aligned to IMGT reference sequences to assign V, D and J gene segments. For a sequence to be retained, a match of at least six nucleotides was required to both a V gene segment and a J gene segment. Rearrangements were called productive when the CDR3 lacked stop codons and stayed in frame with V and J; all others were non-productive. Following IMGT convention, CDR3 was defined as the stretch from the second conserved V-encoded cysteine up to the conserved J-encoded phenylalanine. Sequences without an unambiguous match to a single V gene segment were excluded from the earlier analysis of 587 of the donors. An earlier analysis of a few hundred of the donors called V segments functional above 56.7% productive rearrangements and segregating when the between-donor standard deviation exceeded 5%. A statistical classification framework was built for diagnosing cytomegalovirus status from the catalog of TCR beta chain sequences. In a later analysis, V and J genes were assigned by comparing TCR nucleotide sequences against IMGT/GENE-DB human TR gene sequences. In a later analysis, CDR3 sequences and most-parsimonious VDJ recombination scenarios were assigned using the TCRdist pipeline. In a later analysis, each TCR beta chain was defined by its CDR3 amino acid sequence together with its V-gene family, and reads without a unique V-gene family were excluded. A later analysis removed 500 to 650 highly shared, low-generation-probability nucleotide sequences to deal with suspected cross-contamination and a sequencing artifact. In a later analysis, a clonal expansion index was calculated for each public chain from normalized within-repertoire ranks of inferred template counts. In a later analysis, generation probabilities were computed using a VDJ recombination model fitted to out-of-frame rearrangements, and the results were checked against IGoR. In a later analysis, TCR-TCR, TCR-HLA and TCR-CMV co-occurrence was scored with hypergeometric tests, and a repertoire-size bias correction was applied to TCR pairs. To estimate false discovery rates, a later analysis permuted the HLA or CMV assignments 20 times. In a later analysis, co-occurring TCRs were grouped with DBSCAN, and TCRdist sequence similarity was added when clustering was performed within HLA-allele-positive subsets. For co-occurrence clustering, repertoires with fewer than 30,000 or more than 120,000 public chains were excluded, along with roughly five repertoires with anomalous nucleotide sharing. This immuneACCESS table, as held by TCRdb, lists in-frame sequences with V and J called but not all clones. Of the missing ones, under half trace to an unresolved V gene in checked studies; the others have no known cause. The V and J calls and clone size are taken from that table; D and trimming were inferred from the DNA. Across this sample there are about 160,000 clones, with roughly three quarters seen only once. 9.7% of the sample is taken by the ten largest.

Sequencing was done on a sample of PBMCs. The chain is encoded by TRBV20-1 joined to TRBJ1-2; TRBD1 might be the D gene, on 5 matching bases. This clonotype originated in a man aged 18 to 29 in good health and CMV-seropositive. The DNA sequence is TGCAGTGCAGGGGATGAGGGCTACACCTTC. Its protein reads: CSAGDEGYTF.